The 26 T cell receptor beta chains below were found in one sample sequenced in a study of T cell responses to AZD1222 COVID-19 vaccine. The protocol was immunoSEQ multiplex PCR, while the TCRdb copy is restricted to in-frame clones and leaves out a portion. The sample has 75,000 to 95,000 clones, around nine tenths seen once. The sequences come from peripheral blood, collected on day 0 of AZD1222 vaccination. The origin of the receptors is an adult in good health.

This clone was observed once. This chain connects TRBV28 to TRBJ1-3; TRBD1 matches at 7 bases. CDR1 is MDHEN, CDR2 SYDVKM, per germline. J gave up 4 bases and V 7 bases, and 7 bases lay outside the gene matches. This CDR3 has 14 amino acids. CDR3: CASTTGASGNTIYF. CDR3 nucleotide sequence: TGTGCCAGCACCACAGGGGCTTCAGGAAACACCATATATTTT.

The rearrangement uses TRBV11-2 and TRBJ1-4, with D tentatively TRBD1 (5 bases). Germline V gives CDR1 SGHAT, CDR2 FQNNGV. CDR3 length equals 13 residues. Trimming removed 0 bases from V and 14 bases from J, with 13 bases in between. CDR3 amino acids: CASSLERQGSLFF. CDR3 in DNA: TGTGCCAGCAGCTTAGAAAGGCAGGGAAGCCTGTTTTTT.

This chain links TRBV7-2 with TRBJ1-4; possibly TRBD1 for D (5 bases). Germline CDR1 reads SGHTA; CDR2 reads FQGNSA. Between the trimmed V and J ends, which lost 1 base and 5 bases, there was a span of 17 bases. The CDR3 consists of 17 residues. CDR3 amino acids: CASSLGRRGGLNEKLFF. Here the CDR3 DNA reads TGTGCCAGCAGCTTAGGTCGGAGGGGAGGCCTCAATGAAAAACTGTTTTTT.

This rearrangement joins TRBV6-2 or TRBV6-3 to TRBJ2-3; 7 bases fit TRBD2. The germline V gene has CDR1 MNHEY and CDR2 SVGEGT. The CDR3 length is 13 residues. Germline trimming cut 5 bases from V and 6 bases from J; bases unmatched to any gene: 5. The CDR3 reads CASSGGGRDTQYF. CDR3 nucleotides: TGTGCCAGCAGTGGCGGGGGAAGGGATACGCAGTATTTT.

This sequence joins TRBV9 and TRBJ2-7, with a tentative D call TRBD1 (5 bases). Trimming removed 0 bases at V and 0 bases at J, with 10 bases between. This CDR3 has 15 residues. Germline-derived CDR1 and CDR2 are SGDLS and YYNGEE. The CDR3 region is CASSVGYDSSYEQYF. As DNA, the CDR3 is TGTGCCAGCAGCGTAGGTTACGACAGCTCCTACGAGCAGTACTTC.

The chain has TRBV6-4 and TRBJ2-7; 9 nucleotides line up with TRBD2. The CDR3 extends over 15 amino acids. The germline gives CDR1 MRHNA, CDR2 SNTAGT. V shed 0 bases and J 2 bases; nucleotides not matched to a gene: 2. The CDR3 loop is CASSDSRLAAYEQYF. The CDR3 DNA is TGTGCCAGCAGTGACTCACGACTAGCGGCCTACGAGCAGTACTTC.

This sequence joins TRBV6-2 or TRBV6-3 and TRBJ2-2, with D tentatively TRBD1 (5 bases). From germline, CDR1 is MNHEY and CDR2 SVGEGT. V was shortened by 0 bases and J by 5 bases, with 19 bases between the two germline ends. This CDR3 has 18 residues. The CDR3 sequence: CASSYSTGAPTVTGELFF. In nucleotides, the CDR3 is TGTGCCAGCAGTTACTCAACAGGAGCCCCAACGGTGACCGGGGAGCTGTTTTTT.

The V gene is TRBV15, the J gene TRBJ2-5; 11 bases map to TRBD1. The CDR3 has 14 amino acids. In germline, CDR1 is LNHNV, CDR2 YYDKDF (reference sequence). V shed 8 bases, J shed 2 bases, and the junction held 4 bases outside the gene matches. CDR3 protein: CATCRDRGQETQYF. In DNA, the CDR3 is TGTGCCACCTGCCGGGACAGGGGGCAAGAGACCCAGTACTTC.

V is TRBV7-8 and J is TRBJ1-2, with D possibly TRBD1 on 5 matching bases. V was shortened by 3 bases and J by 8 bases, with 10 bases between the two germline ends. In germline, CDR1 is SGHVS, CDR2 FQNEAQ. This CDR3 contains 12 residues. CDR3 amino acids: CASSLGDGGYTF. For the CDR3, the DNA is TGTGCCAGCAGCTTGGGGGATGGAGGCTACACCTTC.

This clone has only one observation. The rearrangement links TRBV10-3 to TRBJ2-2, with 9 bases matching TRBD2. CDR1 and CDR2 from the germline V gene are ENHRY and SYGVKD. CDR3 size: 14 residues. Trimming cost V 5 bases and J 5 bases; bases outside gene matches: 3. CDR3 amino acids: CAISPGLATGELFF. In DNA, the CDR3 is TGTGCCATCAGTCCGGGACTAGCAACCGGGGAGCTGTTTTTT.

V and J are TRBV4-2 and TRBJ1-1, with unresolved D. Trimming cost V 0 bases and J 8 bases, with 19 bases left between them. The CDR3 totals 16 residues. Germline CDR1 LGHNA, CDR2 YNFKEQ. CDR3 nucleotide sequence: TGTGCCAGCAGCCAAGATTCGGCCGGGATCCGCGGGGAAGCTTTCTTT. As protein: CASSQDSAGIRGEAFF.

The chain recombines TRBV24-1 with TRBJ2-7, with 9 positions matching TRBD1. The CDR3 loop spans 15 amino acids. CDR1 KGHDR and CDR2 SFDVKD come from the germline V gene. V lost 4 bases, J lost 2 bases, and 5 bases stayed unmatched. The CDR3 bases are TGTGCCACCAGTGACGGGACAGGGCTCCCCTACGAGCAGTACTTC. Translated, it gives CATSDGTGLPYEQYF.

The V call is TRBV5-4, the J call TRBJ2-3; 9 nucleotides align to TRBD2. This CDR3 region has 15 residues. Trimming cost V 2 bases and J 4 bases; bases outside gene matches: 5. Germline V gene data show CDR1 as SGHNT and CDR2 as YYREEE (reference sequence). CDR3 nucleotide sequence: TGTGCCAGCAGCTTTAGCGGGAGAGTGTCAGATACGCAGTATTTT. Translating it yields CASSFSGRVSDTQYF.

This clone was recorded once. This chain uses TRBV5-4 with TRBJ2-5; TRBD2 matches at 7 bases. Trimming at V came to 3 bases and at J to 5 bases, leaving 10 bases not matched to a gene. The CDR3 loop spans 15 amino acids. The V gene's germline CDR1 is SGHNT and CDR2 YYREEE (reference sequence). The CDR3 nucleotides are TGTGCCAGCAGCTCCTGGCTAGCGGACCGTGAGACCCAGTACTTC. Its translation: CASSSWLADRETQYF.

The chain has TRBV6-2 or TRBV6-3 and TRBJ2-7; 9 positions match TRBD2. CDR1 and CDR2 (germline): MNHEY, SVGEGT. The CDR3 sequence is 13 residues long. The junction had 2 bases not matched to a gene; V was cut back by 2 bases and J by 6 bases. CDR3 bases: TGTGCCAGCAGTTACGGCGGGGGGGTCGAGCAGTACTTC. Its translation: CASSYGGGVEQYF.

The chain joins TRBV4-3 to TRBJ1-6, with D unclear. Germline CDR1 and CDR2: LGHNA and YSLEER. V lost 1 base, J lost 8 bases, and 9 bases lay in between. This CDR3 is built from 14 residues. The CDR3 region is CASSQVREDSPLHF. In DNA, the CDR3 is TGCGCCAGCAGCCAAGTGAGGGAGGATTCACCCCTCCACTTT.

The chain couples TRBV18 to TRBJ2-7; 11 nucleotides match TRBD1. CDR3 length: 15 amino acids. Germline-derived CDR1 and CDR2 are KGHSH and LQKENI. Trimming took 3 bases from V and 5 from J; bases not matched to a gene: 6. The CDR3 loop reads CASSPRTGGQDEQYF. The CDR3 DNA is TGTGCCAGCTCACCGCGGACAGGGGGCCAGGACGAGCAGTACTTC.

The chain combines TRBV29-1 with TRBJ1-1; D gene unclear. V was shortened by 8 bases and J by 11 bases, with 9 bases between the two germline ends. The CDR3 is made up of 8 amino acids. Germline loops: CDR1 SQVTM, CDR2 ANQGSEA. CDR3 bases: TGCAGCACCAATTTGGCTTTCTTT. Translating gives CSTNLAFF.

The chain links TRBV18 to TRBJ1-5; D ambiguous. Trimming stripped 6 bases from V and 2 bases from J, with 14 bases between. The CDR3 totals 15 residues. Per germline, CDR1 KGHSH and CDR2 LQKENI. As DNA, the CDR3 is TGTGCCAGCTCCCCCGGGCCGCGGGGCAATCAGCCCCAGCATTTT. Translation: CASSPGPRGNQPQHF. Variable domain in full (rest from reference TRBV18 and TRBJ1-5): NAGVMQNPRHLVRRRGQEARLRCSPMKGHSHVYWYRQLPEEGLKFMVYLQKENIIDESGMPKERFSAEFPKEGPSILRIQQVVRGDSAAYFCASSPGPRGNQPQHFGDGTRLSIL.

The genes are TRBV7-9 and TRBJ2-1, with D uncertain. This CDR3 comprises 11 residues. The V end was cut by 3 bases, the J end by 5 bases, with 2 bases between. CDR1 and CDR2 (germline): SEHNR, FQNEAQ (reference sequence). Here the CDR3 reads CASSFDNEQFF. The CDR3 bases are TGTGCCAGCAGCTTCGACAATGAGCAGTTCTTC.

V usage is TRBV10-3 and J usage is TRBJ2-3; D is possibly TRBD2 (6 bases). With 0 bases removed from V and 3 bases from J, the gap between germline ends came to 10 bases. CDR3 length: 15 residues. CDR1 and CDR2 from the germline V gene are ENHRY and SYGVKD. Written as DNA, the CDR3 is TGTGCCATCAGTGAGTCCGCGGGATCGACAGATACGCAGTATTTT. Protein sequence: CAISESAGSTDTQYF.

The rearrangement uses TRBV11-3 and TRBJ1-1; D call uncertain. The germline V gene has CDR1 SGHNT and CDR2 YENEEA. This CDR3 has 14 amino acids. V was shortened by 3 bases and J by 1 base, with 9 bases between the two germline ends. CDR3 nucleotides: TGTGCCAGCAGCTTCTCTCACGGGAACACTGAAGCTTTCTTT. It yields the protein CASSFSHGNTEAFF.

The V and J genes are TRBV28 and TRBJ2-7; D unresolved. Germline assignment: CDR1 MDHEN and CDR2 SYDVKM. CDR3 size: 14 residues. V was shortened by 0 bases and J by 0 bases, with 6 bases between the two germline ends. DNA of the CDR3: TGTGCCAGCAGTTTATGGACTGGCTCCTACGAGCAGTACTTC. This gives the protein CASSLWTGSYEQYF. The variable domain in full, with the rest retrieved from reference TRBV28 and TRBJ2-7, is DVKVTQSSRYLVKRTGEKVFLECVQDMDHENMFWYRQDPGLGLRLIYFSYDVKMKEKGDIPEGYSVSREKKERFSLILESASTNQTSMYLCASSLWTGSYEQYFGPGTRLTVT.

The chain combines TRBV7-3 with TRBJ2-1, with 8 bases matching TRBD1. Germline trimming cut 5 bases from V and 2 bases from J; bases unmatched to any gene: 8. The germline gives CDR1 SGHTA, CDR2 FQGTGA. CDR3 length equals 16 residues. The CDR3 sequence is CASSQGAGGAYNEQFF. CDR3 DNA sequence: TGTGCCAGCAGCCAAGGGGCAGGGGGCGCCTACAATGAGCAGTTCTTC.

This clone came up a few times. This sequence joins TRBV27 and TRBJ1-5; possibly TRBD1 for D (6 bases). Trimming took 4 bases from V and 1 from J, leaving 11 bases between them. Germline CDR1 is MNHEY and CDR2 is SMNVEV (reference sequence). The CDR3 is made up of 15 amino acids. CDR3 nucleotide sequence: TGTGCCAGCAGTTCTTGGGGGGCGAGCAATCAGCCCCAGCATTTT. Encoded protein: CASSSWGASNQPQHF.

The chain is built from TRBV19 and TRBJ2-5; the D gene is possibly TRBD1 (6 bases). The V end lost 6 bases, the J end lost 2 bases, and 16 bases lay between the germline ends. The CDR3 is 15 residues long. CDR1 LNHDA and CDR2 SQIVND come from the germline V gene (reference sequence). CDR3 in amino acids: CASSPFNTGQETQYF. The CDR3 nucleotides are TGTGCCAGTAGCCCTTTTAACACAGGGCAAGAGACCCAGTACTTC.